This passage covers 25 T cell receptor beta chains from one sample sequenced in a study of blood T cell repertoires in COVID-19. TCRdb keeps only in-frame clones here, not all; method: immunoSEQ multiplex PCR. This sample has about 200,000 clones, with approximately 78% found just once. Specimen: peripheral blood. The receptors were gathered from a woman of 80 years or more with COVID-19, enrolled during active disease.

In this sample, this clone turned up once. One end of the junction fails to match germline, which may point to a read error. The chain combines TRBV7-7 with TRBJ2-5; 11 bases are a match to TRBD2. CDR3 length equals 16 residues. Germline CDR1 and CDR2: SSHAT and FNYEAQ (reference sequence). The CDR3 nucleotides read TGTGCTAGCAGCTCACGACTAGCGGGGACGAGTGAGACCCAGTACTTC. Translation: CASSSRLAGTSETQYF.

The V gene is TRBV9, the J gene TRBJ1-2; the D gene is possibly TRBD1 (5 bases). The CDR3 covers 15 residues. Trimming stripped 3 bases from V and 5 bases from J, with 17 bases between. Germline-derived CDR1 and CDR2 are SGDLS and YYNGEE. For the CDR3, the DNA is TGTGCCAGCAGCGCTGAGGCAGGGCATTCATATGGCTACACCTTC. Encoded protein: CASSAEAGHSYGYTF.

The chain carries TRBV30 and TRBJ2-2; TRBD2 is a possible D gene (6 bases). The CDR3 consists of 18 residues. V was clipped by 4 bases and J by 1 base, with 22 bases between them. Per the germline V gene, CDR1 is GTSNPN and CDR2 is SVGIG (reference sequence). The CDR3 DNA sequence: TGTGCCTGGACCCCACACCGATCGCGGGGAATGAACACCGGGGAGCTGTTTTTT. Translating it yields CAWTPHRSRGMNTGELFF.

The genes are TRBV11-3 and TRBJ2-1; perhaps TRBD2 as D (7 bases). Trimming removed 1 base from V and 7 bases from J, with 14 bases in between. Germline V lookup: CDR1 SGHNT, CDR2 YENEEA. The CDR3 is 15 residues long. Written as DNA, the CDR3 is TGTGCCAGCAGCTTAGGCGGGGGCAGAAGGAATGAGCAGTTCTTC. This codes for CASSLGGGRRNEQFF.

This clone was observed a few times. This chain links TRBV24-1 with TRBJ1-5; D possibly corresponds to TRBD1 (5 bases). Germline CDR1 and CDR2: KGHDR and SFDVKD. The CDR3 is 14 residues long. The ends were cut back, 4 bases at V and 4 bases at J, with 10 bases in the middle. Here the CDR3 DNA reads TGTGCCACCAGTGAAGGGAGGGGTAATCAGCCCCAGCATTTT. Translated: CATSEGRGNQPQHF.

The genes are TRBV18 and TRBJ1-5; 8 nucleotides align to TRBD1. The V gene end was trimmed by 5 bases and the J gene end by 0 bases; junction bases not matched to a gene: 6. There are 16 residues in the CDR3. Germline V gene lookup returns CDR1 KGHSH and CDR2 LQKENI. CDR3 sequence reads: CASSSQGVGSNQPQHF. DNA for the CDR3: TGTGCCAGCTCATCACAGGGGGTTGGTAGCAATCAGCCCCAGCATTTT. Looking up the rest from reference TRBV18 and TRBJ1-5 gives the full variable domain: NAGVMQNPRHLVRRRGQEARLRCSPMKGHSHVYWYRQLPEEGLKFMVYLQKENIIDESGMPKERFSAEFPKEGPSILRIQQVVRGDSAAYFCASSSQGVGSNQPQHFGDGTRLSIL.

Here the CDR3 DNA reads TGCGCCAGCAGCCCTCAACAGGGATTATACTCTGGCTACACCTTC. Its translation: CASSPQQGLYSGYTF. This chain connects TRBV5-1 to TRBJ1-2; perhaps TRBD1 as D (6 bases). The germline V gene has CDR1 SGHRS and CDR2 YFSETQ. This CDR3 comprises 15 residues. V was trimmed by 4 bases and J by 7 bases, leaving 20 bases between them.

This chain joins TRBV30 and TRBJ1-3; 8 bases are shared with TRBD1. This CDR3 is built from 13 residues. Trimming removed 8 bases from V and 0 bases from J; junction bases left unmatched: 3. The germline V gene has CDR1 GTSNPN and CDR2 SVGIG (reference sequence). In nucleotides, the CDR3 is TGTGCCGGACAGGGCCTCTCTGGAAACACCATATATTTT. Amino acids: CAGQGLSGNTIYF.

CDR3 nucleotides: TGTGCCACCAGCAGGCGGGCAGGGGCGAACAATCAGCCCCAGCATTTT. Residues: CATSRRAGANNQPQHF. The V call is TRBV15, the J call TRBJ1-5; tentatively, D is TRBD1 (6 bases). The CDR3 spans 16 residues. Trimming cost V 3 bases and J 3 bases, with 15 bases left between them. Germline assignment: CDR1 LNHNV and CDR2 YYDKDF (reference sequence).

The CDR3 DNA is TGTGCCACCAGTGATCGGACTAGCGAGCAGTTCTTC. Its protein product is CATSDRTSEQFF. This chain joins TRBV24-1 and TRBJ2-1; 8 nucleotides match TRBD2. After removal of 3 bases from V and 10 bases from J, the junction contained 1 base not matched to a gene. There are 12 residues in the CDR3. Per germline, CDR1 KGHDR and CDR2 SFDVKD.

This clone was counted between two and nine times. The V and J genes are TRBV18 and TRBJ1-5; D unresolved. V lost 6 bases, J lost 0 bases, and 9 bases lay in between. CDR1 is KGHSH, CDR2 LQKENI, per germline. This CDR3 region has 14 residues. The CDR3 region is CASSPSYSNQPQHF. The CDR3 region has the DNA TGTGCCAGCTCCCCCTCCTATAGCAATCAGCCCCAGCATTTT.

The chain recombines TRBV7-9 with TRBJ2-7, with a possible D match to TRBD2 (6 bases). The germline V gene encodes CDR1 SEHNR and CDR2 FQNEAQ (reference sequence). The V gene lost 5 bases and the J gene lost 6 bases, with 14 bases spanning the gap. This CDR3 is built from 13 residues. The DNA of the CDR3 is TGTGCCAGCAGCCGGGAGTCCAAGCCCGAGCAGTACTTC. Its translation: CASSRESKPEQYF.

The rearrangement links TRBV5-1 to TRBJ2-5; tentative D call: TRBD2 (6 bases). The germline V gene encodes CDR1 SGHRS and CDR2 YFSETQ. This CDR3 spans 15 amino acids. V was cut by 0 bases and J by 4 bases, with 13 bases left in between. Here the CDR3 reads CASSLEGDSGETQYF. For the CDR3, the DNA is TGCGCCAGCAGCTTGGAAGGGGACTCCGGAGAGACCCAGTACTTC. Together with reference TRBV5-1 and TRBJ2-5, the CDR3 gives the full variable domain: KAGVTQTPRYLIKTRGQQVTLSCSPISGHRSVSWYQQTPGQGLQFLFEYFSETQRNKGNFPGRFSGRQFSNSRSEMNVSTLELGDSALYLCASSLEGDSGETQYFGPGTRLLVL.

In DNA form, the CDR3 reads TGCGCCAGCAGCTCCTTGGGGGCCGGGTTTACATCACCCCTCCACTTT. It codes for CASSSLGAGFTSPLHF. The rearrangement joins TRBV5-1 to TRBJ1-6, with a possible D match to TRBD1 (6 bases). Germline V lookup: CDR1 SGHRS, CDR2 YFSETQ. V lost 3 bases and J lost 10, with 20 bases in between. This CDR3 contains 16 residues.

The rearrangement joins TRBV6-5 to TRBJ1-2; D is ambiguous. The germline V and J ends were trimmed by 5 bases and 2 bases, with 12 bases remaining between them. From germline, CDR1 is MNHEY and CDR2 SVGAGI. The CDR3 is 14 amino acids. The CDR3, as DNA: TGTGCCAGCAGTCCTAGTGGAGTGAACTATGGCTACACCTTC. Its protein is CASSPSGVNYGYTF.

The rearrangement joins TRBV7-2 to TRBJ1-6; a weak D match, TRBD1 (6 bases). The germline gives CDR1 SGHTA, CDR2 FQGNSA. Between the trimmed V and J ends, which lost 3 bases and 6 bases, there was a span of 15 bases. The CDR3 runs 16 residues. CDR3 DNA: TGTGCCAGCAGCTTCCAGGCTAACAGGGCTAATTCACCCCTCCACTTT. It specifies CASSFQANRANSPLHF.

The J gene is TRBJ1-1, the V gene TRBV10-3; possibly TRBD1 for D (6 bases). The germline V gene encodes CDR1 ENHRY and CDR2 SYGVKD. The CDR3 covers 17 residues. Trimming pared 4 bases from V and 0 bases from J, leaving 18 bases between. The CDR3 DNA reads TGTGCCATCAGTGGATCCACTAAAACAGGGATGAACACTGAAGCTTTCTTT. It encodes CAISGSTKTGMNTEAFF.

This clone has only a few counts. The chain is built from TRBV20-1 and TRBJ2-7; TRBD2 matches 12 bases. CDR3 length equals 13 residues. Germline CDR1 reads DFQATT; CDR2 reads SNEGSKA (reference sequence). With 3 bases clipped from V and 4 bases from J, the junction kept 1 base outside the gene matches. For the CDR3, the DNA is TGCAGTGCTAGTACTAGCGGGAGGTACGAGCAGTACTTC. This gives the protein CSASTSGRYEQYF.

This rearrangement joins TRBV15 to TRBJ1-2, with D possibly being TRBD1 (5 bases). The V gene's germline CDR1 is LNHNV and CDR2 YYDKDF (reference sequence). Trimming pared 4 bases from V and 8 bases from J, leaving 17 bases between. The CDR3 runs to 14 residues. CDR3 in amino acids: CATSILREVEGYTF. In DNA form, the CDR3 reads TGTGCCACCAGCATCCTCAGGGAGGTGGAAGGCTACACCTTC. Variable domain in full (rest from reference TRBV15 and TRBJ1-2): DAMVIQNPRYQVTQFGKPVTLSCSQTLNHNVMYWYQQKSSQAPKLLFHYYDKDFNNEADTPDNFQSRRPNTSFCFLDIRSPGLGDTAMYLCATSILREVEGYTFGSGTRLTVV.

V gene TRBV6-2 or TRBV6-3 combines with J gene TRBJ1-5, with 7 positions matching TRBD1. The CDR3 is 17 residues long. Unmatched junction bases numbered 7, after V lost 2 bases and J lost 0 bases. The germline gives CDR1 MNHEY, CDR2 SVGEGT. This CDR3 reads CASSYPTGFNSNQPQHF. The CDR3, as DNA: TGTGCCAGCAGTTACCCGACAGGGTTCAATAGCAATCAGCCCCAGCATTTT.

The J gene is TRBJ1-2, the V gene TRBV6-5; perhaps TRBD1 as D (5 bases). The CDR3 consists of 14 residues. CDR1 and CDR2 from the germline V gene are MNHEY and SVGAGI. The V end was cut by 4 bases, the J end by 4 bases, with 13 bases between. The CDR3 bases are TGTGCCAGCAGTTCCTCAGGGAGCGCCTATGGCTACACCTTC. It encodes CASSSSGSAYGYTF.

This sequence joins TRBV6-5 and TRBJ2-7; 9 nucleotides agree with TRBD1. This CDR3 region has 14 residues. V was clipped by 2 bases and J by 3 bases; unmatched bases: 2. Per germline, CDR1 MNHEY and CDR2 SVGAGI. CDR3 nucleotides: TGTGCCAGCAGTTACGGGACAGGGCTCTACGAGCAGTACTTC. Amino acids: CASSYGTGLYEQYF.

The V call is TRBV6-5, the J call TRBJ2-3, with 10 bases identical to TRBD2. V gave up 7 bases and J gave up 5 bases; unmatched junction bases: 3. This CDR3 region has 13 residues. Germline V gene sequence: CDR1 MNHEY, CDR2 SVGAGI. The CDR3 reads CASNRLAGDTQYF. The CDR3 DNA reads as TGTGCCAGCAATCGACTAGCGGGAGATACGCAGTATTTT.

The rearrangement links TRBV18 to TRBJ2-3; a possible D gene is TRBD2 (6 bases). Germline CDR1 reads KGHSH; CDR2 reads LQKENI. There are 13 residues in the CDR3. V lost 4 bases, J lost 13 bases, and 18 bases lay in between. The CDR3 DNA is TGTGCCAGCTCACAAGGTGTGCCCGAGCGGGAGTATTTT. It is translated as CASSQGVPEREYF.

V and J are TRBV7-2 and TRBJ2-5, with 11 bases fitting TRBD2. J was trimmed by 4 bases and V by 1 base; bases with no gene match: 2. Germline assignment: CDR1 SGHTA and CDR2 FQGNSA. The CDR3 length is 15 residues. The DNA for the CDR3 is TGTGCCAGCAGCTTAGGGACTAGCGGGCGAGAGACCCAGTACTTC. Translation gives CASSLGTSGRETQYF.